The source of this T cell receptor (beta chain) is a study of blood T cell repertoires in COVID-19. Repertoires were generated with immunoSEQ multiplex PCR, while TCRdb's copy carries only in-frame clones and drops some. The table shows tens of thousands of clones, with approximately 89% occurring only once. The CDR3 has 12 amino acids. V shed 2 bases and J shed 4 bases, with 5 bases lying between them. Sequenced: peripheral blood. The chain combines TRBV12-3 or TRBV12-4 with TRBJ1-2; D ambiguous. The sequence came from a human donor in a cohort sampled during active COVID-19. The CDR3 DNA follows: TGTGCCAGCAGTTTAACAGCCTATGGCTACACCTTC. Translation: CASSLTAYGYTF.